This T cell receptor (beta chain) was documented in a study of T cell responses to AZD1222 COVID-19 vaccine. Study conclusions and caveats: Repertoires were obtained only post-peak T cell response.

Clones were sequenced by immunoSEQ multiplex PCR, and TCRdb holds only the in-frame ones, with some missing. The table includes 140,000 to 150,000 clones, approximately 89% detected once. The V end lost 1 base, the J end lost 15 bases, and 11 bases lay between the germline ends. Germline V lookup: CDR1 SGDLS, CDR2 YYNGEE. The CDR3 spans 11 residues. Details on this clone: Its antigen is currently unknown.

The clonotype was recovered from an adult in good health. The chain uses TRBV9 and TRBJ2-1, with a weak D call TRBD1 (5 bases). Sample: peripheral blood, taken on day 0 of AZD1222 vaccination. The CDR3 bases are TGTGCCAGCAGCGTACCAGGGCCTCCGTTCTTC. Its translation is CASSVPGPPFF.